The count of the clone carrying this T cell receptor (beta chain) is one. As yet, its antigen is unknown. This specimen comes from a study of shared clonotypes between healthy human individuals. Whole-study results and caveats: Among the subsets, naive ones generally showed larger estimated richness than memory ones.

Investigators spread the genomic DNA of each subset evenly over several immunoSEQ plates. Assay used: immunoSEQ multiplex PCR; TCRdb lists only in-frame clones, some missing. The sample has about 2 million clones, about 95% seen once. Cells designated naive CD8 were CD45RO-negative and were positively selected for CCR7, with terminally differentiated effector memory CD45RA+ cells excluded. Specimen: naive CD8+ T cells sorted from blood. The TCR comes from a man younger than 30 in good health.

For the CDR3, the DNA is TGTGCCAGCAGTTACTCATCAGCAGGGGTGAATCAGCCCCAGCATTTT. Its translation: CASSYSSAGVNQPQHF. The gene calls are TRBV6-5 and TRBJ1-5; maybe TRBD1 (6 bases). The CDR3 sequence is 16 residues long. Germline V lookup: CDR1 MNHEY, CDR2 SVGAGI. V lost 0 bases and J 4 bases, leaving 13 bases between the germline ends.